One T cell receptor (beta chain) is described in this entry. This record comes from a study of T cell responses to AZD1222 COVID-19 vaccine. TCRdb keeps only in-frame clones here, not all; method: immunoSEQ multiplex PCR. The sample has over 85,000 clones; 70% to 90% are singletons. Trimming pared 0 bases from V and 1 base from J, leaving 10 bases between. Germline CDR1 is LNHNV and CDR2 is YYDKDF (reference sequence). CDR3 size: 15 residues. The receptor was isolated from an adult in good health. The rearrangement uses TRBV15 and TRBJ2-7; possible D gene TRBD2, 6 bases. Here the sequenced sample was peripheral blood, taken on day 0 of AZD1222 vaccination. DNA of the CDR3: TGTGCCACCAGCAGAGATTGGGGGGATTCCTACGAGCAGTACTTC. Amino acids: CATSRDWGDSYEQYF.